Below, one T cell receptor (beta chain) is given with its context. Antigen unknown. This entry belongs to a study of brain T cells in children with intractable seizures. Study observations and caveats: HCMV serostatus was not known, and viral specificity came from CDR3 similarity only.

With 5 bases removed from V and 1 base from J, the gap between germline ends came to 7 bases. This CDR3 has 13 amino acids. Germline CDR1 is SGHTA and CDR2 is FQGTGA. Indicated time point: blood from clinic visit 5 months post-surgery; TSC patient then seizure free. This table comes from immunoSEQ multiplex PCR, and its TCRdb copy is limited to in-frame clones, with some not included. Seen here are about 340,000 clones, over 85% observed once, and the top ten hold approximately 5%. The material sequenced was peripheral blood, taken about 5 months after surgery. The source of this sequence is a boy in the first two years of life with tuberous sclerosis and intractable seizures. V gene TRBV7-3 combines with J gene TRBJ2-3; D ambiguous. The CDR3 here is CASSKEGTDTQYF. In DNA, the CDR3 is TGTGCCAGCAGCAAGGAAGGCACAGATACGCAGTATTTT. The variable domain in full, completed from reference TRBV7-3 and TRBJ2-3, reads GAGVSQTPSNKVTEKGKYVELRCDPISGHTALYWYRQSLGQGPEFLIYFQGTGAADDSGLPNDRFFAVRPEGSVSTLKIQRTERGDSAVYLCASSKEGTDTQYFGPGTRLTVL.